The rows below give T cell receptor beta chains drawn from one sample of a study of Graves' ophthalmopathy and Graves' hyperthyroidism. From the multiplex PCR reads, TCRdb called clonotypes with MiXCR, one entry per CDR3 protein. This table holds approximately 160,000 distinct CDR3 sequences, about two fifths found once. The source material was peripheral blood. The receptors were gathered from a man younger than 40 with Graves' ophthalmopathy. Both conserved end residues are part of each CDR3. A D gene is named only where the DNA matches it firmly. A row's size may be missing; if present it is once, few, many or a size class.

clone_size	d_call	v_call	j_call	cdr3_nt	cdr3_aa
many	TRBD1	TRBV6-2/TRBV6-3	TRBJ1-2	TGTGCCAGCAGTCCCTCGGACAGGAACTATGGCTACACCTTC	CASSPSDRNYGYTF
NA	NA	TRBV10-3	TRBJ1-2	TGTGCCATCAGTGATTTGAGGACAGCTAACTATGGCTACACCTTC	CAISDLRTANYGYTF
NA	TRBD2	TRBV2	TRBJ2-2	TGTGCCAGCAGTGAGACGACACAAAGCACTAGCGCCGGGGAGCTGTTTTTT	CASSETTQSTSAGELFF
many	NA	TRBV5-1	TRBJ2-2	TGCGCCAGCAGCTCATTTCGGGTTGTCGGCACCGGGGAGCTGTTTTTT	CASSSFRVVGTGELFF
many	NA	TRBV10-3	TRBJ2-7	TGTGCCATCAGTGAGTCTTTGGGCGAGCAGTACTTC	CAISESLGEQYF
many	NA	TRBV11-2	TRBJ2-5	TGTGCCAGCAGCACCCGACCGGGGGAGACCCAGTACTTC	CASSTRPGETQYF
many	NA	TRBV2	TRBJ2-5	TGTGCCAGCAGTGAGGGTAGAAACGACGGGACCCAGTACTTC	CASSEGRNDGTQYF
once	NA	TRBV13	TRBJ2-7	TGTGCCAGCAGAAGAACAGGGACCGAGCAGTACTTC	CASRRTGTEQYF
many	TRBD1	TRBV6-5	TRBJ1-1	TGTGCCAGCAGTCCGACAGGGGATTTCGTTTTCTTT	CASSPTGDFVFF
NA	NA	TRBV6-2/TRBV6-3	TRBJ1-2	TGTGCCAGCAGCAAGGACAGAGACTATGGCTACACCTTC	CASSKDRDYGYTF
NA	TRBD1	TRBV5-1	TRBJ2-2	TGCGCCAGTACATTTGACAGGGGGCGCGTCGGGGAGCTGTTTTTT	CASTFDRGRVGELFF
many	NA	TRBV7-8	TRBJ2-2	TGTGCCAGCAGCTTTAATCATCCTCGATTAACGTCGAACACCGGGGAGCTGTTTTTT	CASSFNHPRLTSNTGELFF
NA	TRBD1	TRBV28	TRBJ2-7	TGTGCCACCTGGGGGACAGTAGAATACGAGCAGTACTTC	CATWGTVEYEQYF
NA	NA	TRBV19	TRBJ1-1	TGTGCCAGTAGCCGCGACAGCCCGCGGACTGAAGCTTTCTTT	CASSRDSPRTEAFF
many	NA	TRBV28	TRBJ2-7	TGTGCCAGCAGTTCACGGACCGAAAGCTCCTACGAGCAGTACTTC	CASSSRTESSYEQYF
many	NA	TRBV4-1	TRBJ1-1	TGCGCCAGCAGCCAAGAGGGGGCAGAGAACACTGAAGCTTTCTTT	CASSQEGAENTEAFF
NA	NA	TRBV6-2/TRBV6-3	TRBJ2-2	TGTGCCAGCAGTTACGGAGGGGCGCCCACCGGGGAGCTGTTTTTT	CASSYGGAPTGELFF
NA	TRBD1	TRBV19	TRBJ2-7	TGTGCCAGTAGTTCGACCGGGACAGGGAGGGAGCAGTACTTC	CASSSTGTGREQYF
many	NA	TRBV20-1	TRBJ1-1	TGCAGTGCTAGAGTTCCAGGGAGGCCCACTGAAGCTTTCTTT	CSARVPGRPTEAFF
NA	NA	TRBV7-2	TRBJ2-7	TGTGCCAGCAGCCCGGGCAGGGGTGGAGAGCAGTACTTC	CASSPGRGGEQYF
once	NA	TRBV24-1	TRBJ2-5	TGTGCCACCAGTGGTTCCCGGGCGGGACAAGAGACCCAGTACTTC	CATSGSRAGQETQYF
NA	NA	TRBV6-5	TRBJ2-7	TGTGCCAGCAGTTACTCGTACAGGGCTGGCCACGAGCAGTACTTC	CASSYSYRAGHEQYF
many	NA	TRBV28	TRBJ2-7	TGTGCCAGCAGTTTGGGGCGGGGGCGCTACGAGCAGTACTTC	CASSLGRGRYEQYF
many	NA	TRBV24-1	TRBJ1-1	TGTGCCACCAGTGCCTCGGGACGGCTGGACACTGAAGCTTTCTTT	CATSASGRLDTEAFF
many	TRBD1	TRBV12-3/TRBV12-4	TRBJ2-4	TGTGCCAGCAGCCTCGACGGACAGGGAGGCGATTTCCTAGCCAAAAACATTCAGTACTTC	CASSLDGQGGDFLAKNIQYF
many	NA	TRBV6-1	TRBJ1-1	TGTGCCAGCATACAGGTTATCGGGATGAACACTGAAGCTTTCTTT	CASIQVIGMNTEAFF
many	NA	TRBV11-1	TRBJ2-2	TGTGCCAGCAGCTTAGTTGTCGGGGCCCTCTACACCGGGGAGCTGTTTTTT	CASSLVVGALYTGELFF
NA	NA	TRBV11-1	TRBJ2-2	TGTGCCAGCAGCATCACCGGGGAGCTGTTTTTT	CASSITGELFF
many	NA	TRBV7-2	TRBJ2-7	TGTGCCAGCAGCCGGAGCTTGGGCCGGACGGCCTACGAGCAGTACTTC	CASSRSLGRTAYEQYF
many	TRBD1	TRBV7-2	TRBJ1-6	TGTGCCAGCAGCACGGACAGGGCAAATTCACCCCTCCACTTT	CASSTDRANSPLHF
NA	NA	TRBV6-2/TRBV6-3	TRBJ2-7	TGTGCCAGCAGTTACGGACGGGAGAGTGCCTACGAGCAGTACTTC	CASSYGRESAYEQYF
many	TRBD1	TRBV5-6	TRBJ1-3	TGTGCCAGCGGTTACAGGGGCCCCTCTGGAAACACCATATATTTT	CASGYRGPSGNTIYF
many	NA	TRBV6-2/TRBV6-3	TRBJ2-7	TGTGCCAGGCCGAGCCAGGGTAGTCTCTACGAGCAGTACTTC	CARPSQGSLYEQYF
NA	TRBD1	TRBV29-1	TRBJ1-1	TGCAGCGTTGGGACAGGGACCGAAGCTGAAGCTTTCTTT	CSVGTGTEAEAFF
NA	TRBD1	TRBV12-3/TRBV12-4	TRBJ1-4	TGTGCCAGCAGTTTAGAGGGACAGTCTAATGAAAAACTGTTTTTT	CASSLEGQSNEKLFF
many	TRBD1	TRBV28	TRBJ1-1	TGTGCCAGCAGTCCTGACAGGGTAGGGGACACTGAAGCTTTCTTT	CASSPDRVGDTEAFF
NA	TRBD1	TRBV6-1	TRBJ2-7	TGTGCCAGCAGGGCGGGACAGGACAACTACGAGCAGTACTTC	CASRAGQDNYEQYF
NA	NA	TRBV12-3/TRBV12-4	TRBJ1-2	TGTGCCAGCAGTGCAACCGGGACTCCCCTCGACTATGGCTACACCTTC	CASSATGTPLDYGYTF
NA	NA	TRBV12-3/TRBV12-4	TRBJ1-1	TGTGCCAGCAGTTTAGCGCAGGGGACGGACACTGAAGCTTTCTTT	CASSLAQGTDTEAFF
many	NA	TRBV12-3/TRBV12-4	TRBJ1-2	TGTGCCAGCAGTTCCGGGGCCGCCAACTATGGCTACACCTTC	CASSSGAANYGYTF
many	TRBD1	TRBV18	TRBJ2-2	TGTGCCAGCTCACCACCGACAGGGACGGACACCGGGGAGCTGTTTTTT	CASSPPTGTDTGELFF